One and the same sample provided the 7 T cell receptor beta chains below, sequenced in a study of glioma-infiltrating T cells. TCR alpha and beta CDR3 regions were amplified from RNA using iRepertoire nested multiplex PCR. Each CDR3 protein gets one entry after TCRdb re-called the multiplex PCR reads with MiXCR. Of more than 110,000 distinct CDR3 sequences listed, about two fifths are singletons. The material sequenced was glioma tissue, nonneoplastic brain tissue, or PBMCs (not recorded which). The receptors derive from a human donor with low-grade glioma or glioblastoma, undergoing nonglioma brain surgery, or in good health (not recorded which).

The V and J genes are TRBV6-1 and TRBJ2-7, with D possibly being TRBD1 (6 bases). The CDR3 has 14 amino acids. The V end was cut by 6 bases, the J end by 2 bases, with 14 bases between. Germline V lookup: CDR1 MNHNS, CDR2 SASEGT. CDR3 in amino acids: CASRATRDTYEQYF. The CDR3 nucleotides are TGTGCCAGCAGAGCTACTAGGGACACCTACGAGCAGTACTTC.

The J gene is TRBJ2-7, the V gene TRBV20-1, with D possibly matching TRBD2 (6 bases). Germline CDR1 is DFQATT and CDR2 is SNEGSKA (reference sequence). The CDR3 consists of 13 residues. V gave up 6 bases and J gave up 6 bases, with 18 bases separating them. The CDR3 spells CSAPGQGLREQYF. The CDR3 DNA reads as TGCAGTGCCCCGGGGCAGGGACTCCGCGAGCAGTACTTC.

The chain employs TRBV27 and TRBJ2-1; no clear D. The V and J ends lost 5 bases and 4 bases respectively, with 15 bases between them. Germline V CDR1 and CDR2: MNHEY, SMNVEV (reference sequence). The length of the CDR3 is 15 residues. Here the CDR3 reads CASSSYRATYNEQFF. The CDR3, as DNA: TGTGCCAGCAGTAGCTACCGAGCTACTTACAATGAGCAGTTCTTC.

The chain combines TRBV6-6 with TRBJ1-3, with D unresolved. The CDR3 is made up of 15 amino acids. Germline V gene lookup returns CDR1 MNHNY and CDR2 SVGAGI (reference sequence). V dropped 2 bases and J dropped 0 bases, with 8 bases sitting between them. The CDR3 DNA is TGTGCCAGCAGTTACGGTGCTGGCTCTGGAAACACCATATATTTT. Protein: CASSYGAGSGNTIYF.

In this sample, this clonotype turned up a few times. This rearrangement joins TRBV6-1 to TRBJ2-5; D is undetermined. V gave up 7 bases and J gave up 5 bases, with 20 bases separating them. The CDR3 consists of 15 residues. Germline V lookup: CDR1 MNHNS, CDR2 SASEGT. The CDR3 loop reads CASTPLIGPKETQYF. The DNA for the CDR3 is TGTGCCAGCACCCCCCTCATAGGTCCGAAGGAGACCCAGTACTTC.

This clonotype appeared many times. V and J are TRBV6-6 and TRBJ1-2; 9 nucleotides agree with TRBD1. CDR1 MNHNY and CDR2 SVGAGI come from the germline V gene (reference sequence). Trimming took 1 base from V and 5 from J; bases not matched to a gene: 5. The CDR3 extends over 15 amino acids. CDR3 sequence: CASSYLWTGEYGYTF. CDR3 coding DNA: TGTGCCAGCAGTTACTTATGGACAGGGGAGTATGGCTACACCTTC.

This clonotype was seen a handful of times. The chain links TRBV4-1 to TRBJ1-1; tentative D call: TRBD1 (5 bases). The germline V and J ends were trimmed by 1 base and 5 bases, with 11 bases remaining between them. The CDR3 runs to 14 residues. Germline V CDR1 and CDR2: MGHRA, YSYEKL. CDR3 in DNA: TGCGCCAGCAGCCAAGCGGGGGGGGGGACTGAAGCTTTCTTT. Protein: CASSQAGGGTEAFF.